This TCR beta chain was identified during a study of blood T cells in healthy people across ages. Alongside a J-beta primer mix, a sample-barcoded 5' primer served in a second PCR lasting 7 to 11 cycles. TCRdb reprocessed the 5' RACE reads via MiXCR and lists one record per CDR3 protein. The table shows 850,000 to 950,000 distinct CDR3 sequences, with 25% to 35% occurring only once. This clonotype has just a few counts. V shed 4 bases and J shed 3 bases, with 7 bases lying between them. The CDR3 covers 12 residues. Germline CDR1 reads LGHDT; CDR2 reads YNNKEL (reference sequence). The sequence came from a woman aged 80 or older in good health. The chain couples TRBV3-1 to TRBJ2-7; D not resolved. Sequenced material: blood. In nucleotides, the CDR3 is TGTGCCAGCAGCCCTTCAGTCTACGAGCAGTACTTC. It yields the protein CASSPSVYEQYF.